Here is one TCR beta chain with its context. It has no known antigen specificity. No clone much larger than this one lies a single base away; base qualities are absent. The record originates from a study of T cell changes during pregnancy in multiple sclerosis (dated 2019 in TCRdb). Some background on the complete study: In women with multiple sclerosis, the researchers looked at how the T cell repertoire shifted as pregnancy progressed.

CDR1 and CDR2 are drawn from the germline V gene: SGHTS, YDEGEE. From the cysteine up to the phenylalanine, the CDR3 has a length of 17 residues. The kept DNA is CDR3 alone, 51 bases in frame from the first base. Germline trimming amounts to 0 bases on V and 6 bases on J, with 11 as the count of junction bases outside the gene matches. The library was obtained by the immunoSEQ multiplex PCR assay. TCRdb holds this immuneACCESS table with in-frame rearrangements only. Some clones are missing; in checked studies, unresolved V genes explain under half, and the rest has no known cause. The sample includes about 38,000 clones, with 70% to 90% observed a single time. The ten top clones hold 0.56% of the sample.

The specimen was CD4+ T cells from peripheral blood mononuclear cells, collected before pregnancy. This sequence originates from a female donor with multiple sclerosis, enrolled in a pregnancy study. The sequence joins TRBV5-8 to TRBJ2-1; 8 bases in the junction line up with TRBD2. The bases read TGTGCCAGCAGCTTGGAATGGGGCGGGGGGTACAGCAATGAGCAGTTCTTC. Its product reads: CASSLEWGGGYSNEQFF.